This TCR beta chain was identified in a study of cytomegalovirus exposure and HLA in healthy donors. About this clone itself: Its antigen remains unknown.

General study points: Overall, around 160 TCR beta chains were annotated as cytomegalovirus-associated. In a later analysis, a missense DCLRE1C variant was linked to TCR beta V- and J-gene trimming.

Primers included in the PCR were 60 Vbeta and 13 Jbeta primers. Only in-frame clones appear in the TCRdb table, and some are missing; sequencing was by immunoSEQ multiplex PCR. The sample consists of fewer than 150,000 clones, roughly 80% of them appearing once. Germline CDR1 is SGDLS and CDR2 is YYNGEE. The V end lost 2 bases, the J end lost 3 bases, and 14 bases lay between the germline ends. The CDR3 is 15 amino acids. This chain links TRBV9 with TRBJ2-5; D perhaps matches TRBD2 (6 bases). The source is a male donor in good health and CMV-seronegative. The sample taken for sequencing was PBMCs. DNA of the CDR3: TGTGCCAGCAGCGTGGGTCTGTGGAGGGAAGAGACCCAGTACTTC. Translated: CASSVGLWREETQYF. Full variable domain (outside the CDR3, taken from reference TRBV9 and TRBJ2-5): DSGVTQTPKHLITATGQRVTLRCSPRSGDLSVYWYQQSLDQGLQFLIQYYNGEERAKGNILERFSAQQFPDLHSELNLSSLELGDSALYFCASSVGLWREETQYFGPGTRLLVL.